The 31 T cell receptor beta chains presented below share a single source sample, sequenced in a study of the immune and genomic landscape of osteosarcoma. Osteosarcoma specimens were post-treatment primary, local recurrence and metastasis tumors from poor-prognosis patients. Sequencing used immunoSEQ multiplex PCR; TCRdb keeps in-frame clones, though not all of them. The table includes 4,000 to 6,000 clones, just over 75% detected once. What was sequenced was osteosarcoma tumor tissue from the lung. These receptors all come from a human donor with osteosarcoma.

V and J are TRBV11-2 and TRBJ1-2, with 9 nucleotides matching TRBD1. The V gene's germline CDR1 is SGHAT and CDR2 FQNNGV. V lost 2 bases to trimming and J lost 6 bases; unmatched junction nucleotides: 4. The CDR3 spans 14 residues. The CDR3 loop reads CASSLLTGGDGYTF. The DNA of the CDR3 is TGTGCCAGCAGCTTACTTACAGGGGGCGATGGCTACACCTTC.

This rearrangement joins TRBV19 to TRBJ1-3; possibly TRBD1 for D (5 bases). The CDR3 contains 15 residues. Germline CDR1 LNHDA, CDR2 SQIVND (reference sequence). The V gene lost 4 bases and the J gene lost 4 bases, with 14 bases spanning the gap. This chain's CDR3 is CASSSKGRLGNTIYF. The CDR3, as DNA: TGTGCCAGTAGTAGTAAGGGACGGCTGGGAAACACCATATATTTT.

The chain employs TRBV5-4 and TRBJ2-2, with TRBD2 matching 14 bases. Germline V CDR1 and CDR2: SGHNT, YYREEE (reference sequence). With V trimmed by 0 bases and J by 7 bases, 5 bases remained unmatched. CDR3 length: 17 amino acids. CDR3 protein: CASSLATGTSGSGELFF. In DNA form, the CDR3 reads TGTGCCAGCAGCTTGGCCACCGGGACTAGCGGGAGCGGGGAGCTGTTTTTT.

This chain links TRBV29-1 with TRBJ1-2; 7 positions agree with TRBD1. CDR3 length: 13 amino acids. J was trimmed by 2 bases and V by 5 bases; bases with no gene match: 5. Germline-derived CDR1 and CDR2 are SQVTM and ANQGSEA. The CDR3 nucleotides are TGCAGCGTTCGACAGGGCTCGAACTATGGCTACACCTTC. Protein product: CSVRQGSNYGYTF.

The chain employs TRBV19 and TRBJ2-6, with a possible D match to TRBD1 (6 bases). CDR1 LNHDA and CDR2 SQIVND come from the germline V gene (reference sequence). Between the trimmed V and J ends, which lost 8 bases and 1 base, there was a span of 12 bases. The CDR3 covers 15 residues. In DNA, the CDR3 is TGTGCCAGTTGCCCACAGGGATCTGGGGCCAACGTCCTGACTTTC. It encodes CASCPQGSGANVLTF.

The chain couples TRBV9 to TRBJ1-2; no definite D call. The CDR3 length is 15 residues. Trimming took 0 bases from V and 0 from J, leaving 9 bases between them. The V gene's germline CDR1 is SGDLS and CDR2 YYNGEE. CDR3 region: CASSVGALTNYGYTF. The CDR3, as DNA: TGTGCCAGCAGCGTAGGGGCGCTTACTAACTATGGCTACACCTTC.

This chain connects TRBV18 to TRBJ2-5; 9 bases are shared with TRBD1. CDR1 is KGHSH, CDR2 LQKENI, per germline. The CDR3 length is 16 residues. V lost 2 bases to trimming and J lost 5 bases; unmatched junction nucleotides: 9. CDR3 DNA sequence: TGTGCCAGCTCACCAAGGGACAGGGTCACCTTCGAGACCCAGTACTTC. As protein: CASSPRDRVTFETQYF.

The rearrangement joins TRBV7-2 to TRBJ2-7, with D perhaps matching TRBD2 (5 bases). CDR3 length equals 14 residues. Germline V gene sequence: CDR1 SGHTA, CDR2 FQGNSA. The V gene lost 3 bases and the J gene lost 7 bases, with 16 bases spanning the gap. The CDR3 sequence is CASSFLGRVGEQYF. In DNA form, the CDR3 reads TGTGCCAGCAGCTTCCTTGGGCGGGTGGGGGAGCAGTACTTC.

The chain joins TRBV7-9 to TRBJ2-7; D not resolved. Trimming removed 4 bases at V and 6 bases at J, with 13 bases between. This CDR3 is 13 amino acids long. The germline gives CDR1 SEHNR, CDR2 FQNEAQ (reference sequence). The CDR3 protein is CASSSLTGVEQYF. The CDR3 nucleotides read TGTGCCAGCAGCTCCTTGACTGGGGTCGAGCAGTACTTC.

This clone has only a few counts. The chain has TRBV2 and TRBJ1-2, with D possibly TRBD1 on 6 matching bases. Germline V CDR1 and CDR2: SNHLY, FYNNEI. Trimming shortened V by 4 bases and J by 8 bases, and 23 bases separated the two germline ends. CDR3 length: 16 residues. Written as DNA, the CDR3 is TGTGCCAGCAGTGCCACTGACGGCAGGGGATACGGGGGCTACACCTTC. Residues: CASSATDGRGYGGYTF.

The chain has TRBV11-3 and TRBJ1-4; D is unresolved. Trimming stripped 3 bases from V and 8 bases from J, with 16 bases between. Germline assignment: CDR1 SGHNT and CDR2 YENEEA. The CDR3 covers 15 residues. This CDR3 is CASSLSRKVDEKLFF. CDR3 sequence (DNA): TGTGCCAGCAGCTTGAGTCGGAAGGTGGACGAAAAACTGTTTTTT.

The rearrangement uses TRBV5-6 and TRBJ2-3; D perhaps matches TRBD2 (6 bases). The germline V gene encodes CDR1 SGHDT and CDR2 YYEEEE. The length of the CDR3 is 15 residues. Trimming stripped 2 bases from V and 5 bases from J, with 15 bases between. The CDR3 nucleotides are TGTGCCAGCAGCTTACTCGGGAGCGGAGAAGATACGCAGTATTTT. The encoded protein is CASSLLGSGEDTQYF.

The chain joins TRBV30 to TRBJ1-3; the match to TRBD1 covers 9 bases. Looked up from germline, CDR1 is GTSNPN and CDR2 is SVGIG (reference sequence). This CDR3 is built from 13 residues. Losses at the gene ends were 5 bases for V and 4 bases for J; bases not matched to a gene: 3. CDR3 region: CAWAGTGGNTIYF. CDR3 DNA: TGTGCCTGGGCCGGGACAGGGGGAAACACCATATATTTT.

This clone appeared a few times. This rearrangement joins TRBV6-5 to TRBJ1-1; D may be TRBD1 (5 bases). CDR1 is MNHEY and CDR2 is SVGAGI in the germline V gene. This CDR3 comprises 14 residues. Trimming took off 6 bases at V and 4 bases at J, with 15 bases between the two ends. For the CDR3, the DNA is TGTGCCAGCAGACGAGGGGTTTGGGGCACTGAAGCTTTCTTT. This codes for CASRRGVWGTEAFF.

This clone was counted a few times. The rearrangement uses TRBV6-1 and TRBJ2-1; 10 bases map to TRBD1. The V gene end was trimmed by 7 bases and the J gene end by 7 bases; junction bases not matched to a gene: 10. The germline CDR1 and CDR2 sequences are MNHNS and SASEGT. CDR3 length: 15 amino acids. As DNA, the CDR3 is TGTGCCAGCAACAAACCGGGACAGGGGTGGAATGAGCAGTTCTTC. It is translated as CASNKPGQGWNEQFF.

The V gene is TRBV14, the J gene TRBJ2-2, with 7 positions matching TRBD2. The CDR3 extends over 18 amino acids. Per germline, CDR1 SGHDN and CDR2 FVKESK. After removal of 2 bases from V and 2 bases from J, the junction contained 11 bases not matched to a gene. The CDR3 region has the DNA TGTGCCAGCAGCCAAACGCCCGGGCTAGCGGAAAACACCGGGGAGCTGTTTTTT. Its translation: CASSQTPGLAENTGELFF.

The CDR3: CASSNRALGSNQPQHF. The CDR3, as DNA: TGTGCCAGCAGTAATCGGGCCTTAGGAAGCAATCAGCCCCAGCATTTT. J is TRBJ1-5 and V is TRBV6-6; unclear D gene. Trimming removed 5 bases at V and 1 base at J, with 15 bases between. The CDR3 runs to 16 residues. Germline CDR1 and CDR2: MNHNY and SVGAGI (reference sequence).

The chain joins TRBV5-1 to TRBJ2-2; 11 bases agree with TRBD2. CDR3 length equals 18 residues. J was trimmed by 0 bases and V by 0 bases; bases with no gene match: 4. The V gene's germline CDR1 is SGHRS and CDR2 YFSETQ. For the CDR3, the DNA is TGCGCCAGCAGCTTGGGAAGACTAGCGGGATCGAACACCGGGGAGCTGTTTTTT. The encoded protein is CASSLGRLAGSNTGELFF. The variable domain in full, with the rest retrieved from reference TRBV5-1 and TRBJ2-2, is KAGVTQTPRYLIKTRGQQVTLSCSPISGHRSVSWYQQTPGQGLQFLFEYFSETQRNKGNFPGRFSGRQFSNSRSEMNVSTLELGDSALYLCASSLGRLAGSNTGELFFGEGSRLTVL.

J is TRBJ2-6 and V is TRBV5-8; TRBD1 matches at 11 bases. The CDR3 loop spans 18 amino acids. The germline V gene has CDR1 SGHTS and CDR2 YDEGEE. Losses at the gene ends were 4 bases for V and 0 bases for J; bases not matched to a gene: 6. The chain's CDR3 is CASSVGQGALSGANVLTF. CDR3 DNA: TGTGCCAGCAGCGTTGGACAGGGGGCTCTCTCTGGGGCCAACGTCCTGACTTTC.

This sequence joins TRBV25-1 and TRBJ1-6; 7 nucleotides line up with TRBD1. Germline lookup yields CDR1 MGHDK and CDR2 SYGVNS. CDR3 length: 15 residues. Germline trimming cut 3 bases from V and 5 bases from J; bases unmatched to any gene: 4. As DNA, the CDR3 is TGTGCCAGCAGTGATCTCGACAGGGATAATTCACCCCTCCACTTT. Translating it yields CASSDLDRDNSPLHF.

The CDR3 sequence is CAWTPDGRYRTDTQYF. The CDR3 DNA follows: TGTGCCTGGACCCCCGACGGCAGATATCGAACAGATACGCAGTATTTT. This chain uses TRBV30 with TRBJ2-3; D remains unclear. In germline, CDR1 is GTSNPN, CDR2 SVGIG (reference sequence). The germline V and J ends were trimmed by 4 bases and 3 bases, with 20 bases remaining between them. The CDR3 extends over 16 amino acids.

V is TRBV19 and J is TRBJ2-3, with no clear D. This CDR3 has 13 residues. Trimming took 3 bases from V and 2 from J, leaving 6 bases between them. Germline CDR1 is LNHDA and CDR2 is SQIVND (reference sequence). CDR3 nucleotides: TGTGCCAGTAGTATCCCACACACAGATACGCAGTATTTT. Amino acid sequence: CASSIPHTDTQYF. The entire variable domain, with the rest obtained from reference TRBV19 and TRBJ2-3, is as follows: DGGITQSPKYLFRKEGQNVTLSCEQNLNHDAMYWYRQDPGQGLRLIYYSQIVNDFQKGDIAEGYSVSREKKESFPLTVTSAQKNPTAFYLCASSIPHTDTQYFGPGTRLTVL.

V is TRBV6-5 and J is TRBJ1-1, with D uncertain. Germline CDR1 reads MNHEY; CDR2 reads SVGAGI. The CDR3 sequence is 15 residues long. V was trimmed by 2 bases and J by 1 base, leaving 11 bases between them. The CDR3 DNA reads TGTGCCAGCAGTTACCCAGAGCCCGGGAACACTGAAGCTTTCTTT. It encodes CASSYPEPGNTEAFF.

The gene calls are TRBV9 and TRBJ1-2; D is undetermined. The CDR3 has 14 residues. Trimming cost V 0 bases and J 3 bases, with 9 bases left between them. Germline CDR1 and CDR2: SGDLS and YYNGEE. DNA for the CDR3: TGTGCCAGCAGCGTAGACGACGGACACTATGGCTACACCTTC. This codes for CASSVDDGHYGYTF.

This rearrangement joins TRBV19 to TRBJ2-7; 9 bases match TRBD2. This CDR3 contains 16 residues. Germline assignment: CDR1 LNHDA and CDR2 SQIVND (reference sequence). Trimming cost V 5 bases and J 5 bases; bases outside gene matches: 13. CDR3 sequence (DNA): TGTGCCAGTAGTCCCCGTAGCGGGAGCTTAGTGGACGAGCAGTACTTC. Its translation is CASSPRSGSLVDEQYF.

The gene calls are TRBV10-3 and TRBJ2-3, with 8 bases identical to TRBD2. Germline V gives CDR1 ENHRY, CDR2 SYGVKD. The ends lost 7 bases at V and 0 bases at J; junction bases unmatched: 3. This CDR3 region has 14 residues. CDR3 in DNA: TGTGCCATCACCCCTAGCGGGAGCACAGATACGCAGTATTTT. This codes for CAITPSGSTDTQYF.

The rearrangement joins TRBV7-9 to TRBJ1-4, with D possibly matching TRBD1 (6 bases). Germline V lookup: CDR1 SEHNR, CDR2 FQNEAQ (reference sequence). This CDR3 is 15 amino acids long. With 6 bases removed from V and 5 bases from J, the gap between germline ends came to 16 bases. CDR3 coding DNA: TGTGCCAGCAGTCGTCAAACAGGGTCGAATGAAAAACTGTTTTTT. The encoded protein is CASSRQTGSNEKLFF.

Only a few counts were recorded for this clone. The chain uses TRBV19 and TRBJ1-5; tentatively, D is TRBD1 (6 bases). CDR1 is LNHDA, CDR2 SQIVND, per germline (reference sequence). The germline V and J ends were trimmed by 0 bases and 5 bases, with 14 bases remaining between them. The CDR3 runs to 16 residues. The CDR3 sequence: CASSIDPGQRHQPQHF. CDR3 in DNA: TGTGCCAGTAGTATAGATCCCGGACAGAGGCATCAGCCCCAGCATTTT.

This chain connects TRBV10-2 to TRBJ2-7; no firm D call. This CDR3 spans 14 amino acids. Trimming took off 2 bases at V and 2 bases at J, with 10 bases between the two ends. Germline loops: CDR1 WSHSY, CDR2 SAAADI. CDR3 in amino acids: CASSERQDPYEQYF. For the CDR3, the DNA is TGCGCCAGCAGTGAGCGGCAGGATCCCTACGAGCAGTACTTC.

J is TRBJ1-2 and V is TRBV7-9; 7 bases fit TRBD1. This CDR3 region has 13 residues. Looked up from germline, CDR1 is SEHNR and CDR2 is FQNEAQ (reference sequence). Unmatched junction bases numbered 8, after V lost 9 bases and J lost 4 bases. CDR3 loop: CARWWGQSYGYTF. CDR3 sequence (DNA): TGTGCCAGGTGGTGGGGACAGTCCTATGGCTACACCTTC.

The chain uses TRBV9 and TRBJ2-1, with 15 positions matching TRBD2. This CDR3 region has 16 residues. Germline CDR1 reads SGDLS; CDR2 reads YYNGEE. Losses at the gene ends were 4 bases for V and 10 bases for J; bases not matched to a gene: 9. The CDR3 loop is CASSPTGLAGGREQFF. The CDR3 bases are TGTGCCAGCAGCCCCACGGGACTAGCGGGAGGTCGAGAGCAGTTCTTC.